The 31 T cell receptor beta chains below come from one sample, sequenced in a study of neurological immune-mediated disorders. MiXCR was run by TCRdb on the 5' RACE reads, yielding one entry per CDR3 protein. The data contain some 53,000 distinct CDR3 sequences, over 15% of them seen just once; the ten biggest clones take up about 4.2%. The sequencing sample was made of PBMCs. The receptors derive from a man aged 55 to 69 in good health.

This clonotype appeared many times. The chain employs TRBV20-1 and TRBJ2-7, with 12 bases fitting TRBD1. Germline loops: CDR1 DFQATT, CDR2 SNEGSKA (reference sequence). This CDR3 has 14 amino acids. Losses at the gene ends were 6 bases for V and 5 bases for J; bases not matched to a gene: 8. The CDR3 DNA follows: TGCAGTGCCCGGGACAGGGGGCAGGTGGACGAGCAGTACTTC. Translated: CSARDRGQVDEQYF.

This clonotype was seen repeatedly, ten times or more. The genes are TRBV28 and TRBJ2-7; TRBD2 aligns across 8 bases. Germline CDR1 reads MDHEN; CDR2 reads SYDVKM. The CDR3 has 16 amino acids. The J segment lost 4 bases and the V segment lost 8 bases, leaving 16 bases of the junction unmatched. CDR3 coding DNA: TGTGCCAGCCTTGGGGCTGGGAGCGGGAGCGAATACGAGCAGTACTTC. Amino acid sequence: CASLGAGSGSEYEQYF.

This clonotype was observed many times. The chain recombines TRBV5-1 with TRBJ2-5, with 9 positions matching TRBD2. Germline loops: CDR1 SGHRS, CDR2 YFSETQ. V was clipped by 7 bases and J by 1 base; unmatched bases: 8. The CDR3 is 15 residues long. The CDR3 sequence: CASCPGLAVQETQYF. In nucleotides, the CDR3 is TGCGCCAGCTGCCCGGGACTAGCAGTCCAAGAGACCCAGTACTTC.

Many counts were recorded for this clonotype. V gene TRBV29-1 combines with J gene TRBJ2-1; TRBD2 matches 10 bases. This CDR3 has 15 amino acids. J was trimmed by 0 bases and V by 6 bases; bases with no gene match: 5. CDR1 is SQVTM and CDR2 is ANQGSEA in the germline V gene. The DNA for the CDR3 is TGCAGCGTCGTAAGACTAGCGGGCTCCTACAATGAGCAGTTCTTC. It specifies CSVVRLAGSYNEQFF.

This clonotype appeared many times. The CDR3, as DNA: TGTGCCACCAGCAGTGAAGCGAAGAGCACAGATACGCAGTATTTT. Its protein product is CATSSEAKSTDTQYF. The rearrangement joins TRBV15 to TRBJ2-3; D remains ambiguous. Germline CDR1 reads LNHNV; CDR2 reads YYDKDF (reference sequence). The CDR3 has 15 residues. Trimming shortened V by 3 bases and J by 0 bases, and 10 bases separated the two germline ends.

The table lists this clonotype with many counts. The chain recombines TRBV20-1 with TRBJ1-5; 10 nucleotides agree with TRBD1. In germline, CDR1 is DFQATT, CDR2 SNEGSKA (reference sequence). Germline trimming cut 2 bases from V and 7 bases from J; bases unmatched to any gene: 5. This CDR3 has 14 amino acids. CDR3 DNA sequence: TGCAGTGCTAGAAGGGACAGGGGTATCCAGCCCCAGCATTTT. Translated, it gives CSARRDRGIQPQHF.

This clonotype appeared many times. The chain is built from TRBV7-9 and TRBJ1-6, with D hard to call. The germline V gene has CDR1 SEHNR and CDR2 FQNEAQ (reference sequence). Trimming took 2 bases from V and 6 from J, leaving 8 bases between them. The CDR3 totals 14 residues. CDR3 loop: CASSLSAGNSPLHF. The CDR3 coding sequence is TGTGCCAGCAGCTTATCGGCGGGTAATTCACCCCTCCACTTT.

This clonotype was found many times. Germline is not matched at one junction end, which may reflect a read error. This chain joins TRBV5-1 and TRBJ1-1, with D hard to call. Germline-derived CDR1 and CDR2 are SGHRS and YFSETQ. This CDR3 is 14 amino acids long. In DNA, the CDR3 is TGCGCCAGCACCTTGGAGGAGGCGAACACTGAAGCTTTCTTT. Translated: CASTLEEANTEAFF.

This clonotype was seen a handful of times. This chain links TRBV19 with TRBJ2-2; perhaps TRBD2 as D (6 bases). Between the trimmed V and J ends, which lost 5 bases and 5 bases, there was a span of 15 bases. Germline CDR1 and CDR2: LNHDA and SQIVND (reference sequence). The CDR3 extends over 15 amino acids. CDR3 residues: CASSPRQRATGELFF. For the CDR3, the DNA is TGTGCCAGTAGTCCTAGACAGCGGGCAACCGGGGAGCTGTTTTTT.

This clonotype was detected ten times or more. This sequence joins TRBV10-3 and TRBJ2-1, with 8 bases fitting TRBD2. V gave up 6 bases and J gave up 7 bases; unmatched junction bases: 8. This CDR3 has 14 amino acids. Per the germline V gene, CDR1 is ENHRY and CDR2 is SYGVKD. Here the CDR3 DNA reads TGTGCCATCAGCCTAGCGGGCCGACGGAATGAGCAGTTCTTC. Its translation: CAISLAGRRNEQFF.

There are many counts of this clonotype. The chain couples TRBV7-3 to TRBJ2-1; D tentatively reads TRBD1 or TRBD2 (5 bases each). The CDR3 sequence is 13 residues long. The germline CDR1 and CDR2 sequences are SGHTA and FQGTGA. V was cut by 2 bases and J by 9 bases, with 11 bases left in between. The CDR3 protein is CASSLGSQGEQFF. CDR3 coding DNA: TGTGCCAGCAGCTTAGGGAGTCAGGGTGAGCAGTTCTTC.

This clonotype was observed at least ten times. The chain combines TRBV29-1 with TRBJ2-5; tentatively, D is TRBD1 (6 bases). The V gene's germline CDR1 is SQVTM and CDR2 ANQGSEA. This CDR3 has 13 amino acids. V shed 4 bases and J shed 6 bases, with 15 bases lying between them. This CDR3 is CSVAGRDTQTQYF. CDR3 in DNA: TGCAGCGTTGCGGGACGGGACACGCAGACCCAGTACTTC.

This clonotype appeared many times. The CDR3, as DNA: TGTGCCAGCAGCTTGGCTAGGGGCTCTGGAAACACCATATATTTT. It is translated as CASSLARGSGNTIYF. This rearrangement joins TRBV7-6 to TRBJ1-3, with D possibly being TRBD1 (5 bases). The CDR3 is made up of 15 amino acids. Germline V gene sequence: CDR1 SGHVS, CDR2 FNYEAQ. Trimming removed 3 bases from V and 0 bases from J, with 9 bases in between.

This clonotype was counted ten times or more. The rearrangement links TRBV20-1 to TRBJ2-7; D possibly corresponds to TRBD1 (5 bases). Per the germline V gene, CDR1 is DFQATT and CDR2 is SNEGSKA (reference sequence). The CDR3 has 18 amino acids. Trimming removed 8 bases from V and 3 bases from J, with 32 bases in between. CDR3 loop: CSFLTDQGVGGERYEQYF. The DNA of the CDR3 is TGCAGTTTCTTGACCGACCAGGGTGTAGGTGGTGAGCGCTACGAGCAGTACTTC.

The chain combines TRBV15 with TRBJ1-4; D unresolved. The CDR3 is made up of 16 amino acids. Trimming cost V 2 bases and J 6 bases, with 16 bases left between them. The germline gives CDR1 LNHNV, CDR2 YYDKDF (reference sequence). The CDR3 region is CATSRSKGITDEKLFF. CDR3 DNA sequence: TGTGCCACCAGCAGATCTAAAGGGATCACGGATGAAAAACTGTTTTTT.

The chain employs TRBV3-1 and TRBJ2-1; 9 positions agree with TRBD2. Trimming took 4 bases from V and 10 from J; bases not matched to a gene: 11. This CDR3 spans 15 amino acids. Per germline, CDR1 LGHDT and CDR2 YNNKEL (reference sequence). CDR3 sequence: CASSLTSGPSGEQFF. CDR3 DNA sequence: TGTGCCAGCAGCCTTACTAGCGGGCCTTCCGGGGAGCAGTTCTTC.

This clonotype was detected ten times or more. V usage is TRBV10-3 and J usage is TRBJ2-3; D ambiguous. The V gene lost 6 bases and the J gene lost 0 bases, with 7 bases spanning the gap. The CDR3 is 13 amino acids. In germline, CDR1 is ENHRY, CDR2 SYGVKD. The CDR3 loop reads CAIRVPSTDTQYF. DNA of the CDR3: TGTGCCATCAGGGTCCCTAGCACAGATACGCAGTATTTT.

This clonotype has ten or more counts. The chain employs TRBV20-1 and TRBJ2-7; 13 positions agree with TRBD2. There are 14 residues in the CDR3. Germline V lookup: CDR1 DFQATT, CDR2 SNEGSKA (reference sequence). J lost 5 bases, V lost 5 bases, and 6 bases had no gene match. The DNA for the CDR3 is TGCAGTGCTCCCGGACTAGCGGGAGTCCACGAGCAGTACTTC. As protein: CSAPGLAGVHEQYF.

This clonotype has a count of ten or more. The V and J genes are TRBV6-6 and TRBJ1-4; D call uncertain. V lost 5 bases and J lost 8, with 6 bases in between. Germline loops: CDR1 MNHNY, CDR2 SVGAGI (reference sequence). The CDR3 sequence is 11 residues long. In DNA form, the CDR3 reads TGTGCCAGCAGTCAAAAAGAAAAACTGTTTTTT. It is translated as CASSQKEKLFF.

This clonotype was seen many times. The chain combines TRBV9 with TRBJ2-1; 8 bases agree with TRBD2. This CDR3 has 14 amino acids. Germline V gives CDR1 SGDLS, CDR2 YYNGEE. After removal of 6 bases from V and 4 bases from J, the junction contained 6 bases not matched to a gene. Here the CDR3 reads CASNSGNEYNEQFF. As DNA, the CDR3 is TGTGCCAGCAATAGCGGGAATGAATACAATGAGCAGTTCTTC.

This clonotype was seen many times. The chain carries TRBV6-2 or TRBV6-3 and TRBJ2-1, with unresolved D. Trimming pared 7 bases from V and 10 bases from J, leaving 11 bases between. Germline assignment: CDR1 MNHEY and CDR2 SVGEGT. CDR3 length equals 11 residues. CDR3 loop: CASTFNHEQFF. In DNA, the CDR3 is TGTGCCAGCACCTTCAACCACGAGCAGTTCTTC.

This clonotype appeared many times. The chain recombines TRBV5-1 with TRBJ2-1, with TRBD2 matching 12 bases. The length of the CDR3 is 15 residues. Germline V gene lookup returns CDR1 SGHRS and CDR2 YFSETQ. The J segment lost 8 bases and the V segment lost 6 bases, leaving 9 bases of the junction unmatched. CDR3 residues: CASKVTSGSWDEQFF. For the CDR3, the DNA is TGCGCCAGCAAAGTGACTAGCGGGAGTTGGGATGAGCAGTTCTTC.

This clonotype showed up many times. This chain links TRBV20-1 with TRBJ2-1; D tentatively reads TRBD1 or TRBD2 (5 bases each). This CDR3 is 12 amino acids long. Germline V lookup: CDR1 DFQATT, CDR2 SNEGSKA (reference sequence). V was pared by 6 bases and J by 6 bases, with 12 bases between. CDR3 sequence: CSAPGLVNEQFF. CDR3 sequence (DNA): TGCAGTGCCCCGGGGCTAGTCAATGAGCAGTTCTTC.

At least ten counts were recorded for this clonotype. This chain connects TRBV7-9 to TRBJ1-1, with 9 nucleotides matching TRBD1. Trimming at V came to 6 bases and at J to 8 bases, leaving 4 bases not matched to a gene. The CDR3 contains 12 residues. The germline CDR1 and CDR2 sequences are SEHNR and FQNEAQ (reference sequence). The CDR3 loop is CASRIGTGEAFF. The CDR3 bases are TGTGCCAGCAGGATTGGGACAGGGGAAGCTTTCTTT. The whole variable domain, filled in from reference TRBV7-9 and TRBJ1-1, reads DTGVSQNPRHKITKRGQNVTFRCDPISEHNRLYWYRQTLGQGPEFLTYFQNEAQLEKSRLLSDRFSAERPKGSFSTLEIQRTEQGDSAMYLCASRIGTGEAFFGQGTRLTVV.

This clonotype was counted at least ten times. The chain employs TRBV29-1 and TRBJ1-1, with 9 bases matching TRBD1. This CDR3 region has 13 residues. Trimming removed 6 bases from V and 1 base from J; junction bases left unmatched: 3. Per germline, CDR1 SQVTM and CDR2 ANQGSEA. CDR3 nucleotides: TGCAGCGTCCGGACAGGGGAGAACACTGAAGCTTTCTTT. Amino acid sequence: CSVRTGENTEAFF.

There are many counts of this clonotype. The chain recombines TRBV7-2 with TRBJ1-5; no reliable D call. The germline V and J ends were trimmed by 2 bases and 0 bases, with 17 bases remaining between them. The CDR3 extends over 18 amino acids. Germline CDR1 SGHTA, CDR2 FQGNSA. Written as DNA, the CDR3 is TGTGCCAGCAGCTTATCCCCTGCCCGGCGGGATAGCAATCAGCCCCAGCATTTT. It yields the protein CASSLSPARRDSNQPQHF.

This clonotype was observed many times. This sequence joins TRBV5-5 and TRBJ2-7; D is uncertain. The ends were cut back, 4 bases at V and 4 bases at J, with 18 bases in the middle. The CDR3 is made up of 15 amino acids. Germline V CDR1 and CDR2: SGHKS, YYEKEE (reference sequence). The CDR3 sequence is CASSLVWQQAYEQYF. The CDR3 region has the DNA TGTGCCAGCAGCCTGGTATGGCAGCAGGCTTACGAGCAGTACTTC.

The sample holds many counts of this clonotype. The CDR3 loop reads CAISPSGSREQFF. CDR3 sequence (DNA): TGTGCCATCTCGCCTAGCGGGAGCAGGGAGCAGTTCTTC. V gene TRBV10-3 combines with J gene TRBJ2-1; 10 nucleotides line up with TRBD2. CDR1 is ENHRY and CDR2 is SYGVKD in the germline V gene. The CDR3 contains 13 residues. The J segment lost 10 bases and the V segment lost 8 bases, leaving 8 bases of the junction unmatched.

This clonotype appeared many times. V and J are TRBV7-2 and TRBJ2-7; 7 nucleotides line up with TRBD1. The V gene's germline CDR1 is SGHTA and CDR2 FQGNSA. V dropped 1 base and J dropped 2; count of bases not matched to a gene: 2. This CDR3 contains 14 residues. The CDR3 reads CASSLGQGAYEQYF. The CDR3 DNA is TGTGCCAGCAGCTTAGGTCAGGGGGCCTACGAGCAGTACTTC.

This clonotype was seen at least ten times. The J gene is TRBJ2-5, the V gene TRBV10-3, with D tentatively TRBD2 (6 bases). From germline, CDR1 is ENHRY and CDR2 SYGVKD. Trimming stripped 4 bases from V and 3 bases from J, with 6 bases between. This CDR3 has 12 residues. In nucleotides, the CDR3 is TGTGCCATCAGTGGACTAGAAGAGACCCAGTACTTC. Its protein product is CAISGLEETQYF.

This clonotype was detected many times. J is TRBJ2-7 and V is TRBV5-6; 9 bases line up with TRBD1. The CDR3 is 14 residues long. CDR1 is SGHDT and CDR2 is YYEEEE in the germline V gene. The V segment lost 4 bases and the J segment 4 bases; nucleotides outside the gene matches: 6. For the CDR3, the DNA is TGTGCCAGCAGCGGGGGGACAGGGAGGTACGAGCAGTACTTC. The encoded protein is CASSGGTGRYEQYF.